This T cell receptor (beta chain) stems from a study of neurological immune-mediated disorders. The V gene lost 5 bases and the J gene lost 1 base, with 8 bases spanning the gap. Per the germline V gene, CDR1 is SEHNR and CDR2 is FQNEAQ (reference sequence). The CDR3 is 13 residues long. One entry per CDR3 protein results from TCRdb running MiXCR on the 5' RACE reads. The sample has just under 45,000 distinct CDR3 sequences, roughly 21% seen once. This clonotype was counted many times. Antigen unknown. Regarding the study as a whole: None of the CDR3 amino acid sequences in expanded clones turned up in more than one subject, which points to private repertoires in all groups.

Time point: technical triplicate 3. Unsorted libraries were prepared from 2 million PBMCs that had been stored at -80 C. This chain uses TRBV7-9 with TRBJ1-1; D is possibly TRBD1 (5 bases). Sequenced material: PBMCs. This clonotype originated in a man aged 60 to 75 with HTLV-1-associated myelopathy (HAM/TSP). The CDR3 DNA reads TGTGCCAGCAGCCGCCAGGGGAACACTGAAGCTTTCTTT. This codes for CASSRQGNTEAFF.